This TCR beta chain was captured in a study of patients and donors after allogeneic stem cell transplantation (TCRdb year 2020). Note on this clonotype: Its specific antigen is unknown. No clone much larger than this one lies a single base away; base qualities are absent.

The library was generated by RT-PCR. The instrument was a NextSeq 550. Starting from the raw public reads, TCRdb applied fastp trimming at Q25, assembled clones with MiXCR and retained in-frame beta chains. When rows share a CDR3 protein, they turn into one entry using the most common DNA and genes. The sample table lists some 880,000 distinct CDR3 sequences, more than 15% of them with a count of one. The ten largest clones take up 5% to 7.5% of the sample. Counted from cysteine to phenylalanine, this CDR3 has 15 amino acids. Only CDR3 DNA remains: 45 bases, in frame from the first base. Germline trimming amounts to 0 bases on V and 2 bases on J, with 3 as the count of junction bases outside the gene matches. Reading the germline V gene gives CDR1 SGHRS and CDR2 YFSETQ.

The sequence derives from a human donor who was either an allogeneic HSCT recipient or a stem cell or donor lymphocyte infusion donor (not recorded which). It is not recorded whose cells these are; they may come from a transplant donor. In this chain, TRBV5-1 is recombined with TRBJ2-5; 8 of the junction bases match TRBD2. What was sequenced was blood, either unsorted or a sorted T cell fraction (not recorded which). The sequenced DNA: TGCGCCAGCAGCTTGGGTAGCGGGACACAAGAGACCCAGTACTTC. Translation gives CASSLGSGTQETQYF. The CDR3, completed at both ends by the reference TRBV5-1 and TRBJ2-5 genes, gives the full variable domain KAGVTQTPRYLIKTRGQQVTLSCSPISGHRSVSWYQQTPGQGLQFLFEYFSETQRNKGNFPGRFSGRQFSNSRSEMNVSTLELGDSALYLCASSLGSGTQETQYFGPGTRLLVL.